This TCR beta chain was captured in a study of T-cell reconstitution after alpha-beta-depleted transplantation in children. Study conclusions and caveats: There were reportedly several hundred expanded graft clones from which alpha-beta T cells came about two months after transplant.

The TCRbeta library incorporated unique molecular identifiers. TCRdb recomputed calls from the PCR reads with MiXCR, one row per CDR3 protein. The repertoire has approximately 200,000 distinct CDR3 sequences, around 5.9% of them found once; the top ten carry roughly 4.7%. About this clonotype: Its target is unknown.

This receptor was taken from a girl in the first two years of life with combined immunodeficiency, due to receive a stem cell transplant. Sequences were derived from PBMCs, sampled before TCRalphabeta/CD19-depleted stem cell transplant.

The CDR3 nucleotides read TGTGCCAGTAGTCAACCTGGGACAGCTAACACTGAAGCTTTCTTT. Translating it yields CASSQPGTANTEAFF. V is TRBV19 and J is TRBJ1-1; 7 nucleotides match TRBD1. V lost 5 bases, J lost 2 bases, and 8 bases stayed unmatched. Per germline, CDR1 LNHDA and CDR2 SQIVND (reference sequence). CDR3 length: 15 amino acids.